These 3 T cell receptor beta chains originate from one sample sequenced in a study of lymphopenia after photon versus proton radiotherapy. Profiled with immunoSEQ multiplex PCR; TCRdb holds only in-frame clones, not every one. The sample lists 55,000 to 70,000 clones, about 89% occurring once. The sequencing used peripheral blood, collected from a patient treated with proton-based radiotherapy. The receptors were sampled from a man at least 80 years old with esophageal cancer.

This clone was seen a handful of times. In DNA, the CDR3 is TGTGCCAGCAGCCCCGCAGGGGATCCCTACAATGAGCAGTTCTTC. Protein product: CASSPAGDPYNEQFF. This chain connects TRBV11-3 to TRBJ2-1; tentative D call: TRBD1 (6 bases). The CDR3 runs 15 residues. Per the germline V gene, CDR1 is SGHNT and CDR2 is YENEEA. V shed 5 bases and J shed 2 bases, with 13 bases lying between them.

CDR3 region: CAISEGRDERNEQFF. CDR3 nucleotides: TGTGCCATCAGTGAGGGCAGGGATGAGAGGAATGAGCAGTTCTTC. V usage is TRBV10-3 and J usage is TRBJ2-1; D perhaps matches TRBD1 (5 bases). The length of the CDR3 is 15 residues. Between the trimmed V and J ends, which lost 2 bases and 7 bases, there was a span of 15 bases. From germline, CDR1 is ENHRY and CDR2 SYGVKD.

CDR3 DNA sequence: TGCGCCAGCAGTGGAGGACTAGCTTTCGAGCAGTACTTC. This codes for CASSGGLAFEQYF. The rearrangement joins TRBV10-1 to TRBJ2-7; 8 bases fit TRBD2. The V and J ends lost 4 bases and 6 bases, in that order; junction bases with no gene match: 5. This CDR3 comprises 13 residues. In germline, CDR1 is WNHNN, CDR2 SYGVQD (reference sequence).